This entry features one T cell receptor (beta chain) sequence. Its cognate antigen is unknown. The V segment lost 3 bases and the J segment 2 bases; nucleotides outside the gene matches: 7. The CDR3 length is 17 residues. The germline gives CDR1 ENHRY, CDR2 SYGVKD. Measured with immunoSEQ multiplex PCR; TCRdb has only the in-frame clones, and not every one. This sample carries 630,000 or so clones, 95% to 98% of them seen once, and the ten largest clones take 0.3% to 0.35%. CD8 cells regarded as naive lacked CD45RO, were positively chosen for CCR7, and omitted terminally differentiated effector memory CD45RA+ cells. These data come from a study of shared clonotypes between healthy human individuals. Points from the study as a whole: How much donors shared clonotypes was expected to be affected by sequencing depth.

Sequences were obtained from naive CD8+ T cells sorted from blood. This chain connects TRBV10-3 to TRBJ2-7, with 13 bases lining up with TRBD2. The TCR was taken from a man aged 30 to 39 in good health. CDR3 sequence: CAISDGTSGNPPYEQYF. CDR3 coding DNA: TGTGCCATCAGTGATGGGACTAGCGGGAACCCGCCCTACGAGCAGTACTTC.